A selection of T cell receptor beta chains follows, all from one sample in a study of T cell changes during pregnancy in multiple sclerosis. Profiled with immunoSEQ multiplex PCR; TCRdb holds only in-frame clones, not every one. Of roughly 110,000 clones listed, about 93% are singletons. Sequences were derived from peripheral blood, sampled in the third trimester of pregnancy. These receptors all come from a female donor with multiple sclerosis, enrolled in a pregnancy study. Each CDR3 is given with its conserved first and last residue. The order of the fields is J gene, D gene, clone size, V gene, CDR3 DNA, CDR3 protein. The D gene is left open where the match is weak. Rows may omit the clone size; those that give it use once, few, many or a size class.

>TRBJ2-1|TRBD2|-|TRBV7-2
TGTGCCAGCAGCGTTCCCGGGACTAGCGGGAGGAATGAGCAGTTCTTC
CASSVPGTSGRNEQFF
>TRBJ2-7|TRBD2|-|TRBV7-9
TGTGCCAGCAGCTCCTATCTCGGGACTAGCGGGAGAAGCTCCTACGAGCAGTACTTC
CASSSYLGTSGRSSYEQYF
>TRBJ2-3|TRBD1|-|TRBV27
TGTGCCAGCAGTCCCCGGGACAGGGGGACAGATACGCAGTATTTT
CASSPRDRGTDTQYF
>TRBJ2-7|-|-|TRBV10-2
TGCGCCAGCAGTGAGTCGATTTGGGGGGGGCAGCTCCGGGACCTCGAGCAGTACTTC
CASSESIWGGQLRDLEQYF
>TRBJ1-1|TRBD1|-|TRBV11-2
TGTGCCAGCAGCTCGACAGGGGGCAACGTGAACACTGAAGCTTTCTTT
CASSSTGGNVNTEAFF
>TRBJ2-7|TRBD1|once|TRBV28
TGTGCCAGCAGTCCACCCGGACAGGTCTACGAGCAGTACTTC
CASSPPGQVYEQYF
>TRBJ1-1|-|-|TRBV5-1
TGCGCCAGCAGCTTGGATGTGCGGGGCACTGAAGCTTTCTTT
CASSLDVRGTEAFF
>TRBJ2-7|-|-|TRBV5-1
TGCGCCAGCTCGGCTGGGGCGGGGTCCTACGAGCAGTACTTC
CASSAGAGSYEQYF
>TRBJ1-1|-|-|TRBV18
TGTGCCAGCTCACCAAGCAGGGGTGGGAACACTGAAGCTTTCTTT
CASSPSRGGNTEAFF
>TRBJ2-3|-|-|TRBV9
TGTGCCAGCAGCCCTTGGGGGGAAGGCACAGATACGCAGTATTTT
CASSPWGEGTDTQYF
>TRBJ2-5|TRBD2|-|TRBV10-3
TGTGCCATCAGTGAGTCGTTGGGACTAGGGAGCGTAGGGGGAGAGACCCAGTACTTC
CAISESLGLGSVGGETQYF
>TRBJ2-7|TRBD1|-|TRBV7-9
TGTGCCAGCAGCTACCGGACAGGGTCGAACTACGAGCAGTACTTC
CASSYRTGSNYEQYF
>TRBJ2-1|-|-|TRBV6-1
TGTGCCAGCGGGAAGGCGGGACCCTACAATGAGCAGTTCTTC
CASGKAGPYNEQFF
>TRBJ1-5|-|-|TRBV6-1
TGTGCCAGCACCCCTTTTAGTGGTAATCAGCCCCAGCATTTT
CASTPFSGNQPQHF
>TRBJ1-1|-|few|TRBV5-8
TGTGCCAGCGAAACAGGGTTGGGGACTGAAGCTTTCTTT
CASETGLGTEAFF
>TRBJ2-2|TRBD1|-|TRBV19
TGTGCCAGTAGTATAGGACAGGGGACGTACACCGGGGAGCTGTTTTTT
CASSIGQGTYTGELFF
>TRBJ2-5|-|-|TRBV13
TGTGCCAGCAGCTCCCGACAGTTTTACCAAGAGACCCAGTACTTC
CASSSRQFYQETQYF
>TRBJ2-5|-|-|TRBV28
TGTGCCAGCAGTTTTCAGGGGATCCAAGAGACCCAGTACTTC
CASSFQGIQETQYF
>TRBJ1-1|-|-|TRBV6-5
TGTGCCAGCAGTTACCTGACAGGCAGGGGGAACACTGAAGCTTTCTTT
CASSYLTGRGNTEAFF
>TRBJ2-2|-|-|TRBV6-5
TGTGCCAGCAGAGAACTAGTTTGGGGCACCGGGGAGCTGTTTTTT
CASRELVWGTGELFF
>TRBJ1-2|TRBD1|-|TRBV25-1
TGTGCCAGCAGTGAGTCCGGGACAGGGAACTATGGCTACACCTTC
CASSESGTGNYGYTF
>TRBJ1-3|TRBD1|-|TRBV5-4
TGTGCCAGCAGCTTTAGGGGGCTAGGTGGAAACACCATATATTTT
CASSFRGLGGNTIYF
>TRBJ1-2|-|-|TRBV5-5
TGTGCCAGCAGCTTCAGACAGGTGAACTATGGCTACACCTTC
CASSFRQVNYGYTF
>TRBJ1-2|-|-|TRBV7-9
TGTGCCACCCCGAGGCCGAGGGCGGATGGCTACACCTTC
CATPRPRADGYTF
>TRBJ2-2|-|-|TRBV4-2
TGTGCCAGCAGCCAAGATGGGGCCGACACCGGGGAGCTGTTTTTT
CASSQDGADTGELFF
>TRBJ1-2|-|-|TRBV19
TGTGCCAGTAGTAAAACTGGTCTCCCCGAATATGGCTACACCTTC
CASSKTGLPEYGYTF
>TRBJ1-2|-|-|TRBV18
TGTGCCAGCTCACCGATAGGGGTGTCAGAAGGCTACACCTTC
CASSPIGVSEGYTF
>TRBJ2-2|-|-|TRBV19
TGTGCCAGTAGTAGTAGCATCCCCGGGGAGCTGTTTTTT
CASSSSIPGELFF
>TRBJ2-2|TRBD2|-|TRBV5-4
TGTGCCAGCAGCTTTGCGGGAGGTTGGACCGGGGAGCTGTTTTTT
CASSFAGGWTGELFF
>TRBJ2-2|TRBD2|-|TRBV30
TGTGCCTGGACTAGCGGGGCGCGTACCTACGGGGAGCTGTTTTTT
CAWTSGARTYGELFF
>TRBJ2-2|-|-|TRBV30
TGTGCCTGGACGTGGGGTTACGGGACCGGGGGGCTGTTTTTT
CAWTWGYGTGGLFF
>TRBJ1-3|-|-|TRBV9
TGTGCCAGCAGCGGTAGCAGGGGCTCTGGAAACACCATATATTTT
CASSGSRGSGNTIYF
>TRBJ1-6|-|-|TRBV4-1
TGCGCCAGCAGTACCCACCGGGACTACGATTCACCCCTCCACTTT
CASSTHRDYDSPLHF
>TRBJ1-6|TRBD1|-|TRBV5-8
TGTGCCAGCAGCCCCGACAGGGGAAGGAGTAATTCACCCCTCCACTTT
CASSPDRGRSNSPLHF
>TRBJ2-4|-|-|TRBV7-9
TGTGCCAGCAGTGGGGGCTCCGCTAGTAAAAACATTCAGTACTTC
CASSGGSASKNIQYF
>TRBJ2-1|TRBD2|-|TRBV11-2
TGTGCCAGCAGCTTCGTACTAGCGGGAGTCCCCAATGAGCAGTTCTTC
CASSFVLAGVPNEQFF
>TRBJ2-5|TRBD1|-|TRBV5-4
TGTGCCAGCAGCGGGAGGGGACAGGGGGAGACCCAGTACTTC
CASSGRGQGETQYF
>TRBJ2-1|-|-|TRBV5-1
TGCGCCAGCAGGTTTAGAGGTGAGCAGTTCTTC
CASRFRGEQFF
>TRBJ1-5|TRBD1|-|TRBV18
TGTGCCAGCTCACCAGAGACAGGGGCGGCTGGGAATCAGCCCCAGCATTTT
CASSPETGAAGNQPQHF
>TRBJ2-3|-|-|TRBV2
TGTGCCAGCAGTTTCCCCGAGGCCCGTGCCCCAGATACGCAGTATTTT
CASSFPEARAPDTQYF
>TRBJ2-7|TRBD1|-|TRBV10-3
TGTGCCATCAGTCCAGGGACAGCTACCTACGAGCAGTACTTC
CAISPGTATYEQYF
>TRBJ2-2|TRBD2|once|TRBV2
TGTGCCAGCAATCGACTAGCCCCCGGGGAGCTGTTTTTT
CASNRLAPGELFF
>TRBJ2-1|TRBD1|-|TRBV5-4
TGTGCCAGCAGCTTCTTGCAGGGGGCCTACAATGAGCAGTTCTTC
CASSFLQGAYNEQFF